This T cell receptor beta chain was captured by sequencing in a study of identical twins. Study conclusions and caveats: Twin-shared out-of-frame alpha sequences showed excess low generation probability. Invariant T cells like MAIT and iNKT could partly confound the zero-insertion analyses.

All donors were healthy, and all were Caucasian. The germline V gene encodes CDR1 SGDLS and CDR2 YYNGEE. Losses at the gene ends were 3 bases for V and 6 bases for J; bases not matched to a gene: 4. There are 14 residues in the CDR3. Via MiXCR, TCRdb re-called the 5' RACE reads, giving one row per CDR3 protein. The repertoire consists of roughly 750,000 distinct CDR3 sequences, with approximately 21% occurring once and the leading ten covering about 4.3%. In regard to this clonotype: Antigen unknown.

These data were also reused for a study on T cells expressing NK-cell markers.

The gene calls are TRBV9 and TRBJ2-7; TRBD1 matches 12 bases. The sample consisted of PBMCs. The sequence came from a woman aged 18-29 years in good health. The CDR3 here is CASSDRDRGLEQYF. As DNA, the CDR3 is TGTGCCAGCAGCGACCGGGACAGGGGGCTCGAGCAGTACTTC.